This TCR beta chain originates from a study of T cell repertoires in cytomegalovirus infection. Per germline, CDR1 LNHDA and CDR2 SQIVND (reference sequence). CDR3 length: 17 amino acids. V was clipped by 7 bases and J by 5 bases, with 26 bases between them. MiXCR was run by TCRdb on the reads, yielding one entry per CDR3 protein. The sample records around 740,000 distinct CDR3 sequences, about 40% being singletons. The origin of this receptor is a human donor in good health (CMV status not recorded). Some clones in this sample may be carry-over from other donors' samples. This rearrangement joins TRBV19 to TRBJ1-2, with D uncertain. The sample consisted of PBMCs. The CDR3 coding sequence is TGTGCCAGTATTTCCCTTCCGTCTCCGGGCAGACGGTATGGCTACACCTTC. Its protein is CASISLPSPGRRYGYTF.